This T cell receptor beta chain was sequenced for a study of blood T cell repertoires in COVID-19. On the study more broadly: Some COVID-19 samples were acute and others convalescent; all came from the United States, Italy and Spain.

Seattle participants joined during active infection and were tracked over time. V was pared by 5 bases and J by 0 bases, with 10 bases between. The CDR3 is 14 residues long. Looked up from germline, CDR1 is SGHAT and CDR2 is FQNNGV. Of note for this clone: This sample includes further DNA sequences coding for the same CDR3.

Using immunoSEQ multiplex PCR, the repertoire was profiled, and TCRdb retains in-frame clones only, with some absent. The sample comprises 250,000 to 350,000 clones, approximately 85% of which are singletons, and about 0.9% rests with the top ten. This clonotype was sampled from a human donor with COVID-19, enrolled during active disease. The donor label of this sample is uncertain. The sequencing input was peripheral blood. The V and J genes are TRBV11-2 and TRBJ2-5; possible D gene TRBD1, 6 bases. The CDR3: CASSLDRNQETQYF. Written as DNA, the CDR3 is TGTGCCAGCAGCCTGGACAGAAACCAAGAGACCCAGTACTTC.